This TCR beta chain is from a study of cytotoxic CD8 clonotypes in ibrutinib-treated CLL. About the study: In all, roughly twelve patients were relapsed/refractory, some 14 were treatment-naive and fewer than 18 were IGHV unmutated. Samples had a mean of approximately 270,000 productive templates and tens of thousands of productive rearrangements. Response sampling occurred after a median around 12 months of treatment (range 6 to 36).

Repertoires were generated with immunoSEQ multiplex PCR, while TCRdb's copy carries only in-frame clones and drops some. The repertoire includes 250,000 to 350,000 clones, roughly three quarters of them detected once, and about 5.3% sits in the top ten. Study observations and caveats: Sustained-remission and progressing patients had different sampling times.

Trimming removed 5 bases from V and 0 bases from J, with 17 bases in between. In germline, CDR1 is SGHTA, CDR2 FQGNSA. The CDR3 covers 17 residues. For this clone: Antigen specificity is unknown.

The chain joins TRBV7-2 to TRBJ1-5; the D gene is possibly TRBD1 (6 bases). The clonotype comes from a human donor with chronic lymphocytic leukemia. Source: PBMCs, taken at disease progression, from a patient treated with ibrutinib. CDR3 bases: TGTGCCAGCAGCACCACCGGGACACTTTATAGCAATCAGCCCCAGCATTTT. Translating gives CASSTTGTLYSNQPQHF.